These 5 T cell receptor beta chains originate from one sample sequenced in a study of human T cells and chemical hapten exposure. A single record per CDR3 protein comes from TCRdb applying MiXCR to the RACE reads. The sample holds around 130,000 distinct CDR3 sequences, more than 7.5% seen once. The time point here: healthy volunteer bleed at 2 weeks. RNA extraction used unfractionated whole blood as the source of total RNA. The specimen sequenced was whole blood. The receptors were gathered from a male donor in good health. Some clones in this sample may be carry-over from other donors' samples.

This clonotype was counted a few times. The chain carries TRBV10-3 and TRBJ2-6, with TRBD1 matching 9 bases. V lost 5 bases, J lost 0 bases, and 5 bases stayed unmatched. CDR1 ENHRY and CDR2 SYGVKD come from the germline V gene. The CDR3 loop spans 17 amino acids. The CDR3 DNA reads TGTGCCATCAGTTCGGGACAGGGTCTCTCTGGGGCCAACGTCCTGACTTTC. Translated: CAISSGQGLSGANVLTF.

This chain uses TRBV29-1 with TRBJ2-3, with unresolved D. CDR1 and CDR2 (germline): SQVTM, ANQGSEA. The CDR3 consists of 13 residues. V shed 6 bases and J shed 2 bases, with 12 bases lying between them. The CDR3 reads CSVTLGNTDTQYF. CDR3 nucleotides: TGCAGCGTGACCCTGGGGAACACAGATACGCAGTATTTT.

The V and J genes are TRBV27 and TRBJ2-7; TRBD2 matches 9 bases. CDR3 length: 15 residues. The trim removed 4 bases at V and 2 bases at J, leaving 6 bases unmatched. The V gene's germline CDR1 is MNHEY and CDR2 SMNVEV (reference sequence). The CDR3 is CASSSEKRGAYEQYF. The CDR3 DNA reads TGTGCCAGCAGTTCCGAAAAGCGGGGGGCCTACGAGCAGTACTTC.

In nucleotides, the CDR3 is TGTGCCAGCAGCCTCCTGACTAGCGGCTTTTACAATGAGCAGTTCTTC. This translates into CASSLLTSGFYNEQFF. The chain uses TRBV27 and TRBJ2-1, with 9 bases matching TRBD2. Germline CDR1 MNHEY, CDR2 SMNVEV (reference sequence). The CDR3 spans 16 residues. Unmatched junction bases numbered 10, after V lost 6 bases and J lost 4 bases.

This clonotype was seen many times. The V gene is TRBV7-9, the J gene TRBJ1-1; possible D gene TRBD1, 5 bases. V lost 4 bases to trimming and J lost 1 base, with 10 bases between them. CDR3 length equals 14 residues. Germline-derived CDR1 and CDR2 are SEHNR and FQNEAQ (reference sequence). The chain's CDR3 is CASSWGRTNTEAFF. DNA for the CDR3: TGTGCCAGCAGCTGGGGACGGACGAACACTGAAGCTTTCTTT.